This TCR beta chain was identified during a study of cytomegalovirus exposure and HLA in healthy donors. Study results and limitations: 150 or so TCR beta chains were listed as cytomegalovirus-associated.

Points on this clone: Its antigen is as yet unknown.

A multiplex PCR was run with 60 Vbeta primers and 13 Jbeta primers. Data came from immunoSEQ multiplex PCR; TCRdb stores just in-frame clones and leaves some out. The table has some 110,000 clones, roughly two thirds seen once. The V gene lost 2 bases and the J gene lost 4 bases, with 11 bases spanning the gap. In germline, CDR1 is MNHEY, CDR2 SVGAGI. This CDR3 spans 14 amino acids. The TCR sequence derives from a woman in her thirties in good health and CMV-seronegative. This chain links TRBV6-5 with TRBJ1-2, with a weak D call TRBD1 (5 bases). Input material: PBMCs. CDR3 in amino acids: CASSYRRDAYGYTF. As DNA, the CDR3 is TGTGCCAGCAGTTACAGGCGGGACGCCTATGGCTACACCTTC.